This T cell receptor beta chain was documented in a study of Ad26.COV2.S vaccination and SARS-CoV-2 variants. Study results and caveats: For non-spike TCRs, breadth in vaccine recipients resembled that in placebo recipients. There was a possibility that the TCR breadth and depth analyses underestimated total T cell responses.

Noted treatment: about 20 received Ad26.COV2.S at low or high dose, single or two shots; a few received placebo; per-sample allocation not given. After the first vaccine or placebo injection, samples were drawn on day 63. In the case of this clone: No antigen is known for it.

The germline V gene has CDR1 SNHLY and CDR2 FYNNEI. CDR3 size: 13 residues. Between the trimmed V and J ends, which lost 4 bases and 4 bases, there was a span of 11 bases. The protocol was immunoSEQ multiplex PCR, while the TCRdb copy is restricted to in-frame clones and leaves out a portion. The sample holds over 400,000 clones, 80% to 95% seen once. The chain combines TRBV2 with TRBJ2-7; weak D call: TRBD1 (5 bases). The receptor was isolated from a person aged 18 to 65 who received the Ad26.COV2.S COVID-19 vaccine or a placebo. The sample here was peripheral blood, taken in a trial of Ad26.COV2.S vaccine versus placebo. This chain's CDR3 is CASSGTKWYEQYF. The CDR3 DNA sequence: TGTGCCAGCAGTGGGACAAAATGGTACGAGCAGTACTTC.